This T cell receptor beta chain emerged from a study of a mutant IDH1 vaccine in newly diagnosed glioma. The overall study: Earlier care involved radiotherapy, temozolomide, or both, and the majority received both.

As concerns this clone: The antigen is undetermined.

Regarding time point: week 35, safety follow-up. Vaccination comprised doses that each held 300 ug of mutant IDH1 20-mer peptide, plus topical imiquimod. The protocol was immunoSEQ multiplex PCR, while the TCRdb copy is restricted to in-frame clones and leaves out a portion. The table shows 50,000 to 70,000 clones, with roughly four fifths occurring only once. V shed 6 bases, J shed 5 bases, and the junction held 13 bases outside the gene matches. CDR3 length equals 17 residues. Germline V gene lookup returns CDR1 KGHSH and CDR2 LQKENI. This chain links TRBV18 with TRBJ1-1, with 12 bases aligning to TRBD1. The origin of this receptor is a man in his forties or fifties with glioma. The sequencing used PBMCs, collected from a glioma patient whose treatment included an IDH1 peptide vaccine. As DNA, the CDR3 is TGTGCCAGCTCTCTAACCAGGGACAGGGGGCCGGGGACTGAAGCTTTCTTT. This encodes CASSLTRDRGPGTEAFF. The complete variable domain, with remaining parts taken from reference TRBV18 and TRBJ1-1, reads NAGVMQNPRHLVRRRGQEARLRCSPMKGHSHVYWYRQLPEEGLKFMVYLQKENIIDESGMPKERFSAEFPKEGPSILRIQQVVRGDSAAYFCASSLTRDRGPGTEAFFGQGTRLTVV.